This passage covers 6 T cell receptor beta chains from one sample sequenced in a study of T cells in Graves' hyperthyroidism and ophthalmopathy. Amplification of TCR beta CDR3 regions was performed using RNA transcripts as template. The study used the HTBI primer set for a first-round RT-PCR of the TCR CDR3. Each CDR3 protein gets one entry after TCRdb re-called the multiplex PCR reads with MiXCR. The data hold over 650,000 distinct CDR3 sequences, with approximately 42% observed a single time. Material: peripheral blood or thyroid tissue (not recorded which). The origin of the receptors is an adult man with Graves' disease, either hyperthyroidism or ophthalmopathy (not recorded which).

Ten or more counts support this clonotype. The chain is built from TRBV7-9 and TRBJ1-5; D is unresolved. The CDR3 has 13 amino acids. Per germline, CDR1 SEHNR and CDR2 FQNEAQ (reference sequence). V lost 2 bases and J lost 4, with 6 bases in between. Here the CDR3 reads CASSLLPNQPQHF. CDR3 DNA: TGTGCCAGCAGCTTACTCCCGAATCAGCCCCAGCATTTT.

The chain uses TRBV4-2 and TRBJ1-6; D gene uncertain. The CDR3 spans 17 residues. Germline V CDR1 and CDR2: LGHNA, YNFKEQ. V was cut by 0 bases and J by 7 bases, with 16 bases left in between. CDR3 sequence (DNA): TGTGCCAGCAGCCAAGAACTCCAGGCTAGGAGGAATTCACCCCTCCACTTT. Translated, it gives CASSQELQARRNSPLHF.

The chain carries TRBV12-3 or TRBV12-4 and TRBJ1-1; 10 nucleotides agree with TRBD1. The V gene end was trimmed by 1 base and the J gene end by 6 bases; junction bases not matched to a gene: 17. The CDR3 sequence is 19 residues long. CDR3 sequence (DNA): TGTGCCAGCAGTTTAGGGACAGGGGGGGCGCGCTCCTCCCTAGCTGAAGCTTTCTTT. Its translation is CASSLGTGGARSSLAEAFF.

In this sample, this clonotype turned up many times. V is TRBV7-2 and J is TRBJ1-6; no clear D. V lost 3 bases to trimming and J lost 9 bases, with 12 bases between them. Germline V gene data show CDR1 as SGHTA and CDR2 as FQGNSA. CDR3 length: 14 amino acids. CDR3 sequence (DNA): TGTGCCAGCAGCTTGCCCGGGAAGAGTTCACCCCTCCACTTT. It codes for CASSLPGKSSPLHF.

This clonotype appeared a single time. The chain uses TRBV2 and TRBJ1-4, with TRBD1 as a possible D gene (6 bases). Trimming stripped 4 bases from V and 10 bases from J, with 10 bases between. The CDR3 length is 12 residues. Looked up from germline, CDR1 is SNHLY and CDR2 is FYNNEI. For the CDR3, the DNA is TGTGCCAGCAGTGCAGGGGAGGGAAAACTGTTTTTT. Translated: CASSAGEGKLFF.

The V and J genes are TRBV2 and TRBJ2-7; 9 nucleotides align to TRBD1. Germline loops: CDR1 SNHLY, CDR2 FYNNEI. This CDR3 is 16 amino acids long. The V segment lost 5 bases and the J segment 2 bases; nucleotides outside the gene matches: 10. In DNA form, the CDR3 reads TGTGCCAGCAGTTACTCGGGACAGGGAGGCGCCTACGAGCAGTACTTC. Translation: CASSYSGQGGAYEQYF. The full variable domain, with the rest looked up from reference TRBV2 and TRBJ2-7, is EPEVTQTPSHQVTQMGQEVILRCVPISNHLYFYWYRQILGQKVEFLVSFYNNEISEKSEIFDDQFSVERPDGSNFTLKIRSTKLEDSAMYFCASSYSGQGGAYEQYFGPGTRLTVT.